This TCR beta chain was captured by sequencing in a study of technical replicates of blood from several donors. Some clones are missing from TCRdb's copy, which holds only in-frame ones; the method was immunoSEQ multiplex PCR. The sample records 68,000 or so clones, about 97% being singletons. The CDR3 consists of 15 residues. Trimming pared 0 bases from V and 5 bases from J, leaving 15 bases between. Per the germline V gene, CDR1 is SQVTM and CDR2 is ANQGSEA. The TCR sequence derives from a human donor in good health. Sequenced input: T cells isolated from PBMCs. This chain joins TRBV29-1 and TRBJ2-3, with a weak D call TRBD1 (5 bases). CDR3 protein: CSVEDQVRAVDTQYF. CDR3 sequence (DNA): TGCAGCGTTGAAGATCAGGTCAGGGCTGTAGATACGCAGTATTTT.